This T cell receptor beta chain is from a study of T cell clonotyping in hematopoietic cell transplantation. Notes on the study in general: No sorting was done, leaving CD4 and CD8 contributions mixed. Higher Inverse Simpson Index values in graft donor and pretransplant recipient predicted broader posttransplant TCR diversity. Recipient TCR diversity dropped after transplant; expanded clonotypes rose from day 30 to 180.

Germline values: CDR1 SGHRS, CDR2 YFSETQ. The CDR3 length is 13 residues. The V and J ends lost 7 bases and 0 bases, in that order; junction bases with no gene match: 1. As for this clone: Antigen specificity is unknown.

TCRdb's table, derived via immunoSEQ multiplex PCR, lists solely in-frame clones and lacks some. The table has 4,500 to 5,000 clones, about 92% seen once; the top ten hold over 4.5%. The TCR comes from a man aged 40-49 years in good health. Some clones in this sample may be carry-over from other donors' samples. This chain links TRBV5-1 with TRBJ2-1, with 7 bases aligning to TRBD1. Sequences were obtained from peripheral blood mononuclear cells. CDR3 amino acids: CASRDSSYNEQFF. For the CDR3, the DNA is TGCGCCAGCCGGGACAGCTCCTACAATGAGCAGTTCTTC.